The T cell receptor beta chain under discussion was sequenced for a study of CD8 T cells in ankylosing spondylitis. The J segment lost 5 bases and the V segment lost 5 bases, leaving 8 bases of the junction unmatched. This CDR3 spans 15 amino acids. CDR1 is DFQATT and CDR2 is SNEGSKA in the germline V gene (reference sequence). Making the TCR beta libraries involved quantitative 5'-RACE with molecular barcodes. TCRdb re-called the 5' RACE reads through MiXCR, storing one row per CDR3 protein. The sample consists of 250,000 to 300,000 distinct CDR3 sequences, over 15% of them appearing once. There are many counts of this clonotype. What it binds is not known. General study findings and limits: Typical of ankylosing spondylitis blood, it appeared, was a TCR beta motif of 7 or 8 highly homologous variants. Existing reports had already noted some motif variants in reactive arthritis synovial fluid and blood. Enrichment of disease-linked clones was reportedly significant in matched ankylosing spondylitis synovial fluid.

The clonotype was recovered from a male donor with ankylosing spondylitis or in good health (not recorded which). V is TRBV20-1 and J is TRBJ2-3; 12 nucleotides agree with TRBD2. Sample: blood, either unsorted or a sorted T cell fraction (not recorded which). In DNA form, the CDR3 reads TGCAGTGCTGGAGCTAGCGGGAGGGAGATAGATACGCAGTATTTT. It translates to CSAGASGREIDTQYF.